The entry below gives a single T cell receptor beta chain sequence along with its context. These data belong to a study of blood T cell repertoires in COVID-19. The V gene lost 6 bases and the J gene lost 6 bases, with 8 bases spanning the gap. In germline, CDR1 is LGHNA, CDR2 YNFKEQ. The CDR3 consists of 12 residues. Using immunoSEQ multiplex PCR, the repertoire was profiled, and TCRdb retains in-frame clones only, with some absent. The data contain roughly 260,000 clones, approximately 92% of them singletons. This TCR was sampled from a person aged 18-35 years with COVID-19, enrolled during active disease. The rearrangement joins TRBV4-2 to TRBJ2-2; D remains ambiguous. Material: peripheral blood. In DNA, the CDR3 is TGTGCCAGCAGTCGCGTGTCCGGGGAGCTGTTTTTT. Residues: CASSRVSGELFF.